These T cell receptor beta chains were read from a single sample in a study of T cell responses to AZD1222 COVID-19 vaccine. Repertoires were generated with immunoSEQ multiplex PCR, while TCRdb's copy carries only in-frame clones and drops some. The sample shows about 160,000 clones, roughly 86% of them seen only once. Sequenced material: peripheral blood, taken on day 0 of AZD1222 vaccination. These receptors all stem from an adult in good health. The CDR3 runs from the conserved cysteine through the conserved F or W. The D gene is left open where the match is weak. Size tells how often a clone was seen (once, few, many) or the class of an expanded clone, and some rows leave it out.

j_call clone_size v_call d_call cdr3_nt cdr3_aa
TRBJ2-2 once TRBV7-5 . TGTGTCAGAATCCTTAGCGGGGGCGCGAACACCGGGGAGCTGTTTTTT CVRILSGGANTGELFF
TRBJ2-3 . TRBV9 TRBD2 TGTGCCAGCAGCGTAATAGCGGGAGGGCCGATGAGCACAGATACGCAGTATTTT CASSVIAGGPMSTDTQYF
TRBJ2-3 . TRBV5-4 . TGTGCCAGCAGCTTGAAGAGGGGGGGAGATACGCAGTATTTT CASSLKRGGDTQYF
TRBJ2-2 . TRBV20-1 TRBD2 TGCAGTGCTAGTCGTTCCCTAGCGGGAGGGTACGGGGAGCTGTTTTTT CSASRSLAGGYGELFF
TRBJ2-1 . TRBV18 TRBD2 TGTGCCAGCTCAGCTGGACTAGCGGGAGGACCCGGTGGGTTCTTC CASSAGLAGGPGGFF
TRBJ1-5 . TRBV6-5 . TGTGCCAGTCAGAGGGTCTCCGTTAGCAATCAGCCCCAGCATTTT CASQRVSVSNQPQHF
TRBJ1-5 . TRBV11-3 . TGTGCCAGCAGCTTAGAAGGGAGGGGCCCAGGCTCTTATAGCAATCAGCCCCAGCATTTT CASSLEGRGPGSYSNQPQHF
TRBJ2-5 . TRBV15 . TGTGCCACCAGCAGGGCCGCTGGGGAGACCCAGTACTTC CATSRAAGETQYF
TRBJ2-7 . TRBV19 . TGTGCCAGTAGTACCCAGACCAGGGGGGCCACCTACGAGCAGTACTTC CASSTQTRGATYEQYF
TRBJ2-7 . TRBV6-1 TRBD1 TGTGCCAGCAGTGACCCCGGACAGGCCCGCTCCTACGAGCAGTACTTC CASSDPGQARSYEQYF
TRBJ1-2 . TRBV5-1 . TGCGCCAGCAGCCTAGATGCTAACTATGGCTACACCTTC CASSLDANYGYTF
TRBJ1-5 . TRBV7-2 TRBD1 TGTGCCAGCAGTTTAGGGTCAGGGGGGAATCAGCCCCAGCATTTT CASSLGSGGNQPQHF
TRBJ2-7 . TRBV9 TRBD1 TGTGCCAGCAGCGTAGCCGGACAGGGCACCCTCAAAGGGCAGTACTTC CASSVAGQGTLKGQYF
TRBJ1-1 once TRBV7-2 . TGTGCCAGCAGGGGCCAGACGTTGAACACTGAAGCTTTCTTT CASRGQTLNTEAFF
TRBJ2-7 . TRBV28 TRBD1 TGTGCCACCGGGACAGGGGCCTACGAGCAGTACTTC CATGTGAYEQYF
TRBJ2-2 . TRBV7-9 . TGTGCCAGCGGGACCGAGGGGCCCGGGGAGCTGTTTTTT CASGTEGPGELFF
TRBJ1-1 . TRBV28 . TGTGCCAGCAGTTTAAAAGGTTATACTGAAGCTTTCTTT CASSLKGYTEAFF
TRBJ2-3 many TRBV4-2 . TGTGCCAGCAGCCAAGATTGGGCCTCCACAGATACGCAGTATTTT CASSQDWASTDTQYF
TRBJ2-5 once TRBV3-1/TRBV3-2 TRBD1 TGTGCCAGCAGCCAAGACTCCAGACAGGGAGTGACCCAGTACTTC CASSQDSRQGVTQYF
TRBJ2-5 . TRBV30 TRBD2 TGTGCCTGGGCCCCGCTAGCGGGGGGAGAGACCCAGTACTTC CAWAPLAGGETQYF
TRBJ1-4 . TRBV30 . TGTGCCTGGAGTACACCCAGGGGAACTAATGAAAAACTGTTTTTT CAWSTPRGTNEKLFF
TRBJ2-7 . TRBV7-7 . TGTGCTAGCAGCTTAGACCTTTCCTACGAGCAGTACTTC CASSLDLSYEQYF
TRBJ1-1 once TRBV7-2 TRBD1 TGTGCCAGCAGCTTAGAATACAGGGGCACTGAAGCTTTCTTT CASSLEYRGTEAFF
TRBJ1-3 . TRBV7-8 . TGTGCCAGCAGCCCCTCGGACAACTCTGGAAACACCATATATTTT CASSPSDNSGNTIYF
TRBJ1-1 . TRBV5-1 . TGCGCCAGCAGCGTCGACGAGGGGACTGAAGCTTTCTTT CASSVDEGTEAFF
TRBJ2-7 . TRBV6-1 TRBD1 TGTGCCAGCAGCGAAGCGGGACAGGGGTTCTACGAGCAGTACTTC CASSEAGQGFYEQYF
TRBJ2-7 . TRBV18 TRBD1 TGTGCCAGCTCACCACTGGACAGGGTAGCCTACGAGCAGTACTTC CASSPLDRVAYEQYF
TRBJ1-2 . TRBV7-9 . TGTGCCAGCATCGACGGGGCCTCTCTCGCAGGTGGCTACACCTTC CASIDGASLAGGYTF
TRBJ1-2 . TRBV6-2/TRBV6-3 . TGTGCCAGCAGTTACCCGGGGACCTCCTATGGCTACACCTTC CASSYPGTSYGYTF
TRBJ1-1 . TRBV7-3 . TGTGCCAGCAGCTTAACTGGAGGGGGGAGCACTGAAGCTTTCTTT CASSLTGGGSTEAFF
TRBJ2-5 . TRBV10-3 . TGTGCCATCAGTGAGTCGCCCCCGGGGTGGGCAGAGACCCAGTACTTC CAISESPPGWAETQYF